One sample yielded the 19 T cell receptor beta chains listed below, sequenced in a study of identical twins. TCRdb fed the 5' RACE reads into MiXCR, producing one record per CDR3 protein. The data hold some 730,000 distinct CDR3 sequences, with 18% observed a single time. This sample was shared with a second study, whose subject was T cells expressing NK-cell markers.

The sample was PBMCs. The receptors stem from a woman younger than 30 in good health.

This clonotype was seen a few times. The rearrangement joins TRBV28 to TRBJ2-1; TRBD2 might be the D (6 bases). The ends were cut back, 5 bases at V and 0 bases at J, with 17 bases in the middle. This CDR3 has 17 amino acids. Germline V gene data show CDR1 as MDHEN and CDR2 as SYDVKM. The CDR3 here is CASSPGLFVSSYNEQFF. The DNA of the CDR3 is TGTGCCAGCAGTCCGGGACTGTTTGTTAGCTCCTACAATGAGCAGTTCTTC.

This CDR3 is CASSNRLVFRRSGGYTF. The CDR3 nucleotides are TGTGCCAGCAGCAATAGATTGGTCTTTAGGCGGTCGGGTGGCTACACCTTC. The J gene is TRBJ1-2, the V gene TRBV21-1. TRBV21-1 is noted as a pseudogene. This CDR3 region has 17 residues.

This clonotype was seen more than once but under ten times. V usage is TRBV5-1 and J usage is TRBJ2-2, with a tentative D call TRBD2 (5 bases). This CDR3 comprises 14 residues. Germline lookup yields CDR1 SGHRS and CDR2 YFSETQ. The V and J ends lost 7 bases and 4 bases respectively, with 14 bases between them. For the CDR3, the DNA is TGCGCCAGCGAATCGGAGGTACCCACCGGGGAGCTGTTTTTT. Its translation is CASESEVPTGELFF.

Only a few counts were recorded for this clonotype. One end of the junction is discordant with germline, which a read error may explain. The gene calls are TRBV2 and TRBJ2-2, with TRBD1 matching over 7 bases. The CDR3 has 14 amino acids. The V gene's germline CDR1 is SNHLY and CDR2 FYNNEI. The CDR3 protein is CGVPGTANTGELFF. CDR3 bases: TGCGGTGTGCCCGGGACAGCGAACACCGGGGAGCTGTTTTTT.

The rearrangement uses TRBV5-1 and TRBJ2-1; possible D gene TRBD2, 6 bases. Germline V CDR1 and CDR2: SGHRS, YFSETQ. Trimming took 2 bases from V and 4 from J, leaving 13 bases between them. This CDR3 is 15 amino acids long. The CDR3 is CASSFWGLRYNEQFF. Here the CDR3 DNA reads TGCGCCAGCAGCTTTTGGGGACTTCGATACAATGAGCAGTTCTTC. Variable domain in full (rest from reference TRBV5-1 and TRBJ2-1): KAGVTQTPRYLIKTRGQQVTLSCSPISGHRSVSWYQQTPGQGLQFLFEYFSETQRNKGNFPGRFSGRQFSNSRSEMNVSTLELGDSALYLCASSFWGLRYNEQFFGPGTRLTVL.

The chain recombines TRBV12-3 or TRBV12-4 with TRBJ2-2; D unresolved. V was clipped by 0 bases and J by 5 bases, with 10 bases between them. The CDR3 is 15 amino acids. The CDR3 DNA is TGTGCCAGCAGTTTAGCGCCCCTTGGAACCGGGGAGCTGTTTTTT. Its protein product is CASSLAPLGTGELFF.

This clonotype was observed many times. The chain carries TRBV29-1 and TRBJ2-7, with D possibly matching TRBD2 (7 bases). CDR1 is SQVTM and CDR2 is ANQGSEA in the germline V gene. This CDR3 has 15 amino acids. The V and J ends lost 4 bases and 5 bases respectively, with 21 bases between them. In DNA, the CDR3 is TGCAGCGTTGTCGGGGCGGGGGCCCCTGAGGACGAGCAGTACTTC. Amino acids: CSVVGAGAPEDEQYF.

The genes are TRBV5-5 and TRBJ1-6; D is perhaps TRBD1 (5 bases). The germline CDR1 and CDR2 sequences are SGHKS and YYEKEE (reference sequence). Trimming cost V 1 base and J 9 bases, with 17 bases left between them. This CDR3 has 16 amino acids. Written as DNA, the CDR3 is TGTGCCAGCAGCTTGCGCATTAGGCAGGGAAGTTCACCCCTCCACTTT. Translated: CASSLRIRQGSSPLHF.

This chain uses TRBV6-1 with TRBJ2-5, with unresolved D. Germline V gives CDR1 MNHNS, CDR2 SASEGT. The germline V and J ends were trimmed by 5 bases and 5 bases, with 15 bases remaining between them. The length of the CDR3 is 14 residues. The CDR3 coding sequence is TGTGCCAGCAGTCCGATTCGTGGCGTTGAGACCCAGTACTTC. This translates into CASSPIRGVETQYF.

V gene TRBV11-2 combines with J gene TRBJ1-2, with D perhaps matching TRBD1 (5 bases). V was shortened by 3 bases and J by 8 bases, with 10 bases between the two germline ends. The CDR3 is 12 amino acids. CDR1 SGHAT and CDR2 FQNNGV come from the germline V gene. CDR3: CASSFVRAGYTF. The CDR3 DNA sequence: TGTGCCAGCAGCTTTGTCAGGGCCGGCTACACCTTC. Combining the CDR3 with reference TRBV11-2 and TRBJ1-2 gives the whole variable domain EAGVAQSPRYKIIEKRQSVAFWCNPISGHATLYWYQQILGQGPKLLIQFQNNGVVDDSQLPKDRFSAERLKGVDSTLKIQPAKLEDSAVYLCASSFVRAGYTFGSGTRLTVV.

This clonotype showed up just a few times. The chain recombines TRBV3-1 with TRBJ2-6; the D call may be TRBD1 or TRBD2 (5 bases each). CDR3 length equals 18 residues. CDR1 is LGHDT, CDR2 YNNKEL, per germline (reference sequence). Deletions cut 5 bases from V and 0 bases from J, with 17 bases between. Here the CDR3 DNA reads TGTGCCAGCAGCTCTCTGGGGCAGGGAGACTCTGGGGCCAACGTCCTGACTTTC. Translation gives CASSSLGQGDSGANVLTF. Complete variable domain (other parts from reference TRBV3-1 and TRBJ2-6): DTAVSQTPKYLVTQMGNDKSIKCEQNLGHDTMYWYKQDSKKFLKIMFSYNNKELIINETVPNRFSPKSPDKAHLNLHINSLELGDSAVYFCASSSLGQGDSGANVLTFGAGSRLTVL.

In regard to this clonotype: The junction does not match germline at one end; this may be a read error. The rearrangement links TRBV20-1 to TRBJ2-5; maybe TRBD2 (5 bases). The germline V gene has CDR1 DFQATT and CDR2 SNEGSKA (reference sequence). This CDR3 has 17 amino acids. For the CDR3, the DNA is TGCTGTGCTAGTGAACGGGATCAAACATGGGGCCAAGAGACCCAGTACTTC. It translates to CCASERDQTWGQETQYF.

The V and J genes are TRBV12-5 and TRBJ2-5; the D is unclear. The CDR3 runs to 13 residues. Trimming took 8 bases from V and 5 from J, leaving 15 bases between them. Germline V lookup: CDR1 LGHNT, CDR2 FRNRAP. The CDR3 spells CASSTTSTETQYF. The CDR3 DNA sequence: TGTGCTAGTAGTACTACTTCGACTGAGACCCAGTACTTC. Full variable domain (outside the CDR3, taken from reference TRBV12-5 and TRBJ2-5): DARVTQTPRHKVTEMGQEVTMRCQPILGHNTVFWYRQTMMQGLELLAYFRNRAPLDDSGMPKDRFSAEMPDATLATLKIQPSEPRDSAVYFCASSTTSTETQYFGPGTRLLVL.

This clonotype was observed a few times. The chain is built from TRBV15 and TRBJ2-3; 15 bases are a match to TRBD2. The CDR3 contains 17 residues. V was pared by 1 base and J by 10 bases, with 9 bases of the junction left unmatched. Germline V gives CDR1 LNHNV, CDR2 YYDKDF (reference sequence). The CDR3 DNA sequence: TGTGCCACCAGCAGAGCTGGACTAGCGGGGGGGCTGGCAGCGCAGTATTTT. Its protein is CATSRAGLAGGLAAQYF. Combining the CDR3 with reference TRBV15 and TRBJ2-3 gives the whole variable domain DAMVIQNPRYQVTQFGKPVTLSCSQTLNHNVMYWYQQKSSQAPKLLFHYYDKDFNNEADTPDNFQSRRPNTSFCFLDIRSPGLGDTAMYLCATSRAGLAGGLAAQYFGPGTRLTVL.

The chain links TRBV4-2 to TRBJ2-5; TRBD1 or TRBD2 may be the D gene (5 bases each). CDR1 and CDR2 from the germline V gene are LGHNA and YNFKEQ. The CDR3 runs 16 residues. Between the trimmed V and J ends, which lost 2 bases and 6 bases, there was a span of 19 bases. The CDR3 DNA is TGTGCCAGCAGCCAACTCACGGGACCCCTACCGCAGACCCAGTACTTC. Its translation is CASSQLTGPLPQTQYF.

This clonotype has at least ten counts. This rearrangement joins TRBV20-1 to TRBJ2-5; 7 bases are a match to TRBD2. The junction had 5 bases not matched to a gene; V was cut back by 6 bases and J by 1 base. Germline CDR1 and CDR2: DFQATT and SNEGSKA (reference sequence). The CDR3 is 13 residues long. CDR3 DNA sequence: TGCAGTGCACCCCTAGCGGCCCAAGAGACCCAGTACTTC. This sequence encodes CSAPLAAQETQYF.

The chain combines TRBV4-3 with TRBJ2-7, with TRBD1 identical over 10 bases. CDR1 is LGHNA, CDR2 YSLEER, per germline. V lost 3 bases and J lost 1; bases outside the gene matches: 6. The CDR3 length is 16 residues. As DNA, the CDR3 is TGCGCCAGCAGCCAGGCCGGGACAGGGGCTTCCTACGAGCAGTACTTC. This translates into CASSQAGTGASYEQYF.

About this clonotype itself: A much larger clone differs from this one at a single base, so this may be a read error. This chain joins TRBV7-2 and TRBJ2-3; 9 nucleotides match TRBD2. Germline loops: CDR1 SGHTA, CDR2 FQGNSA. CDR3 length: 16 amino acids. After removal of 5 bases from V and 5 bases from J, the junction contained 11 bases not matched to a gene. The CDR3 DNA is TGTGCCAGCAGCGTCCACACTAGCGGGCCGTTAGATACGCAGTATTTT. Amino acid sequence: CASSVHTSGPLDTQYF.

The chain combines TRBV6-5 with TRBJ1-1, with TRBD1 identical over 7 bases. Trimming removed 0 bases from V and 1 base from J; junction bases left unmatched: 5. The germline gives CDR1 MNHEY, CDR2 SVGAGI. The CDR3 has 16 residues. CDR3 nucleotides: TGTGCCAGCAGTTACTCGGGCAGGGGGTGGAACACTGAAGCTTTCTTT. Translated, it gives CASSYSGRGWNTEAFF.